This T cell receptor beta chain appears in the sequencing data of a study of T cells in Graves' hyperthyroidism and ophthalmopathy. Findings of the study overall: A model of 13 V-J features distinguished ophthalmopathy from stable hyperthyroidism.

A remark on this clonotype: Its antigen is unidentified.

CDR1 and CDR2 from the germline V gene are MDHEN and SYDVKM. The V and J ends lost 1 base and 4 bases, in that order; junction bases with no gene match: 5. The CDR3 length is 15 residues. Regions amplified from RNA transcripts were the TCR beta CDR3 regions. RT-PCR in the first round (using the HTBI primer set) targeted the TCR CDR3. TCRdb re-called the multiplex PCR reads with MiXCR, one entry per CDR3 protein. The repertoire holds fewer than 650,000 distinct CDR3 sequences, with 14% to 15% as singletons. Sequenced: blood. The receptor's source is a woman aged 40 to 50 with Graves' ophthalmopathy. The chain links TRBV28 to TRBJ2-7; TRBD1 aligns across 9 bases. CDR3 coding DNA: TGTGCCAGCAGTTTATCCCCGGGACAGGGATACGAGCAGTACTTC. Translated, it gives CASSLSPGQGYEQYF.